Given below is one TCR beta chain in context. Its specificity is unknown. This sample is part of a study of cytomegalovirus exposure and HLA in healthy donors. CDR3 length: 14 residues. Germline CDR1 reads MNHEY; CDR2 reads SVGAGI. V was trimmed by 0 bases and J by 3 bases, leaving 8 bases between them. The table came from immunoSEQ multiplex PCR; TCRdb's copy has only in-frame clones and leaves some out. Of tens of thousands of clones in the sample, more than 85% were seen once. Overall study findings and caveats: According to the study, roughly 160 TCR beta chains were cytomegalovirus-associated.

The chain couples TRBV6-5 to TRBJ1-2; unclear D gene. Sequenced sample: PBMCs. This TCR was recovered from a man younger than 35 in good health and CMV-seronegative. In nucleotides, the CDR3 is TGTGCCAGCAGTTACTCACGACGGGACTATGGCTACACCTTC. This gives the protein CASSYSRRDYGYTF.